This T cell receptor (beta chain) was captured in a study of Graves' ophthalmopathy and Graves' hyperthyroidism. Disease in donors with ophthalmopathy had moderate-to-severe activity, CAS ≥3, NOSPECS ≥4 and under 3 months' duration. Reliance was placed on clinical symptoms, serum thyroxine, TRAb, thyroid ultrasound and orbital computed tomography for diagnosis. Trimming shortened V by 6 bases and J by 3 bases, and 8 bases separated the two germline ends. Germline V gives CDR1 ENHRY, CDR2 SYGVKD. The CDR3 loop spans 12 amino acids. CDR3 regions of TCR beta were amplified from RNA transcripts. RT-PCR in the first round used HTBI primers; a second-round multiplex PCR followed. One entry per CDR3 protein, called by TCRdb with MiXCR from the multiplex PCR reads. The sample lists some 520,000 distinct CDR3 sequences; approximately 14% were seen once. This clonotype was found many times.

Material: blood. The TCR sequence derives from a woman aged 30 to 39 with Graves' ophthalmopathy. The chain combines TRBV10-3 with TRBJ1-1, with D perhaps matching TRBD1 (6 bases). CDR3 residues: CAIRRGDTEAFF. CDR3 nucleotides: TGTGCCATCAGAAGGGGGGACACTGAAGCTTTCTTT.